Shown below are 25 T cell receptor beta chains from a single sample sequenced in a study of T cell repertoires in cytomegalovirus infection. TCRdb re-called the reads through MiXCR, storing one row per CDR3 protein. Of around 710,000 distinct CDR3 sequences in the sample, about 28% were seen once. Their target antigens are unknown. The sample was cultured CD8+ T cells from PBMCs, taken from culture after CMV antigen stimulation. The receptor set was obtained from a human donor in good health (CMV status not recorded). Some clones in this sample may be carry-over from other donors' samples.

The chain joins TRBV7-6 to TRBJ2-2; the D gene could be TRBD1 or TRBD2 (5 bases each). The CDR3 extends over 18 amino acids. Trimming left V 5 bases short and J 0 bases short, with 19 bases between. Germline V lookup: CDR1 SGHVS, CDR2 FNYEAQ. CDR3 bases: TGTGCCAGCAGCCACTCCTGGGGGTTCGACGCGAACACCGGGGAGCTGTTTTTT. Protein product: CASSHSWGFDANTGELFF.

A note on this clonotype: This may be a read error, as it is one base from a much larger clone. V gene TRBV7-3 combines with J gene TRBJ2-7; 9 positions match TRBD1. V gave up 6 bases and J gave up 1 base; unmatched junction bases: 7. The germline V gene encodes CDR1 SGHTA and CDR2 FQGTGA. This CDR3 has 15 residues. CDR3 sequence reads: CASSLGTGNSYEQYV. CDR3 DNA sequence: TGTGCCAGCAGTCTCGGGACAGGGAATTCCTACGAGCAGTACGTC.

V and J are TRBV12-3 or TRBV12-4 and TRBJ2-5; TRBD1 agrees at 9 bases. The CDR3 is 14 amino acids. V lost 8 bases to trimming and J lost 5 bases; unmatched junction nucleotides: 9. As DNA, the CDR3 is TGTGCCAGCGCCGGACAGGGGTTATCGGAGACCCAGTACTTC. It encodes CASAGQGLSETQYF.

This clonotype was seen only a few times. This chain joins TRBV24-1 and TRBJ1-2, with 7 positions matching TRBD1. The CDR3 extends over 16 amino acids. Germline CDR1 reads KGHDR; CDR2 reads SFDVKD. The junction had 9 bases not matched to a gene; V was cut back by 0 bases and J by 6 bases. CDR3 sequence (DNA): TGTGCCACCAGTGATTTGAGGGTCAGGGGGTCACATGGCTACACCTTC. Translated: CATSDLRVRGSHGYTF.

This clonotype was observed at least ten times. V is TRBV7-9 and J is TRBJ2-7, with D possibly being TRBD1 or TRBD2 (5 bases each). CDR3 length: 15 amino acids. Germline assignment: CDR1 SEHNR and CDR2 FQNEAQ (reference sequence). Deletions cut 4 bases from V and 0 bases from J, with 13 bases between. The CDR3 protein is CASSSGTASSYEQYF. Here the CDR3 DNA reads TGTGCCAGCAGCTCCGGGACGGCTAGCTCCTACGAGCAGTACTTC.

The rearrangement links TRBV6-5 to TRBJ1-5; 12 nucleotides match TRBD1. The CDR3 is 16 amino acids. Germline CDR1 reads MNHEY; CDR2 reads SVGAGI. Trimming at V came to 0 bases and at J to 8 bases, leaving 5 bases not matched to a gene. CDR3 sequence: CASSYSGTGGMEPQHF. The CDR3 DNA follows: TGTGCCAGCAGTTACTCGGGGACAGGGGGCATGGAGCCCCAGCATTTT.

V is TRBV27 and J is TRBJ1-3, with D perhaps TRBD1 (5 bases). V was trimmed by 1 base and J by 4 bases, leaving 8 bases between them. The CDR3 totals 14 residues. Per the germline V gene, CDR1 is MNHEY and CDR2 is SMNVEV (reference sequence). This chain's CDR3 is CASSLFYRGNTIYF. Written as DNA, the CDR3 is TGTGCCAGCAGTTTATTTTACAGGGGAAACACCATATATTTT.

The DNA for the CDR3 is TGTGCCACCAGCAGCGCAGGGGGGTCCTACAATGAGCAGTTCTTC. Translated, it gives CATSSAGGSYNEQFF. This sequence joins TRBV15 and TRBJ2-1, with D possibly matching TRBD1 (7 bases). Germline values: CDR1 LNHNV, CDR2 YYDKDF (reference sequence). Trimming stripped 3 bases from V and 1 base from J, with 10 bases between. The CDR3 loop spans 15 amino acids.

This chain joins TRBV9 and TRBJ1-3; D might be TRBD1 (5 bases). The CDR3 extends over 16 amino acids. Per germline, CDR1 SGDLS and CDR2 YYNGEE. V gave up 4 bases and J gave up 0 bases, with 14 bases separating them. The CDR3 here is CASSPQTASSGNTIYF. CDR3 nucleotide sequence: TGTGCCAGCAGCCCACAGACAGCGAGCTCTGGAAACACCATATATTTT.

This chain links TRBV7-9 with TRBJ1-4, with no clear D. CDR1 and CDR2 (germline): SEHNR, FQNEAQ (reference sequence). The CDR3 has 14 residues. Trimming pared 7 bases from V and 0 bases from J, leaving 9 bases between. The CDR3 loop is CASTRFATNEKLFF. CDR3 nucleotides: TGTGCCAGCACCCGGTTTGCAACTAATGAAAAACTGTTTTTT.

J is TRBJ2-1 and V is TRBV6-5, with 7 bases that match TRBD1. The CDR3 length is 18 residues. Germline V CDR1 and CDR2: MNHEY, SVGAGI. J gave up 5 bases and V 1 base, and 14 bases lay outside the gene matches. DNA for the CDR3: TGTGCCAGCAGTTACTTGCCTCCGGGACAGATGATCAACAATGAGCAGTTCTTC. Translating gives CASSYLPPGQMINNEQFF.

The chain carries TRBV20-1 and TRBJ2-7, with TRBD1 identical over 10 bases. CDR1 DFQATT and CDR2 SNEGSKA come from the germline V gene (reference sequence). This CDR3 contains 13 residues. The V gene end was trimmed by 5 bases and the J gene end by 4 bases; junction bases not matched to a gene: 5. The CDR3, as DNA: TGCAGTGCTTGGGACAGGGGAGGGTACGAGCAGTACTTC. This codes for CSAWDRGGYEQYF.

The chain is built from TRBV11-2 and TRBJ2-1, with D maybe TRBD2 (5 bases). Trimming cost V 1 base and J 6 bases, with 19 bases left between them. Germline-derived CDR1 and CDR2 are SGHAT and FQNNGV. CDR3 size: 17 residues. The CDR3 loop is CASSLGPSWRAGNEQFF. In DNA form, the CDR3 reads TGTGCCAGCAGCTTAGGCCCCTCCTGGCGGGCGGGCAATGAGCAGTTCTTC.

V and J are TRBV4-1 and TRBJ1-1; no definite D call. The CDR3 is made up of 16 amino acids. Germline loops: CDR1 MGHRA, CDR2 YSYEKL. Trimming took 4 bases from V and 0 from J, leaving 15 bases between them. The CDR3 loop reads CASSRSHIGMNTEAFF. The CDR3 DNA is TGCGCCAGCAGCCGCAGCCACATTGGGATGAACACTGAAGCTTTCTTT.

The chain uses TRBV6-6 and TRBJ1-1; D perhaps matches TRBD1 (5 bases). Germline-derived CDR1 and CDR2 are MNHNY and SVGAGI (reference sequence). V dropped 5 bases and J dropped 3 bases, with 16 bases sitting between them. This CDR3 is 15 amino acids long. The CDR3, as DNA: TGTGCCAGCAGTCTCCGGGGGGGATTGTACACTGAAGCTTTCTTT. Protein sequence: CASSLRGGLYTEAFF.

The chain joins TRBV2 to TRBJ2-1; 7 bases agree with TRBD2. Germline V gene sequence: CDR1 SNHLY, CDR2 FYNNEI. The ends lost 11 bases at V and 0 bases at J; junction bases unmatched: 7. The CDR3 covers 14 residues. CDR3 protein: CARSGGSSYNEQFF. CDR3 DNA sequence: TGTGCCCGGTCGGGGGGTAGCTCCTACAATGAGCAGTTCTTC.

This chain joins TRBV4-3 and TRBJ2-2, with TRBD1 matching 7 bases. The ends lost 0 bases at V and 3 bases at J; junction bases unmatched: 13. Germline CDR1 reads LGHNA; CDR2 reads YSLEER. This CDR3 has 19 residues. The CDR3, as DNA: TGCGCCAGCAGCCAAGATAAGGGGTTAGGGGGCTTTTACACCGGGGAGCTGTTTTTT. It codes for CASSQDKGLGGFYTGELFF.

The chain employs TRBV6-6 and TRBJ1-5; TRBD1 aligns across 7 bases. Germline trimming cut 2 bases from V and 7 bases from J; bases unmatched to any gene: 8. This CDR3 spans 15 amino acids. Germline-derived CDR1 and CDR2 are MNHNY and SVGAGI (reference sequence). In DNA form, the CDR3 reads TGTGCCAGCAGTTACGGAGGACAGGTGACACAGCCCCAGCATTTT. It translates to CASSYGGQVTQPQHF.

Concerning this clonotype: At one end, the junction sequence differs from germline, possibly due to a read error. The chain links TRBV6-6 to TRBJ2-5; no clear D gene. Germline CDR1 MNHNY, CDR2 SVGAGI (reference sequence). The CDR3 totals 14 residues. In DNA, the CDR3 is TGTGCCAGCAGTTACTTTAACAGCAAAGAGATCCAGTACTTC. This gives the protein CASSYFNSKEIQYF.

The chain uses TRBV2 and TRBJ2-1; TRBD1 agrees at 10 bases. The CDR3 is 18 amino acids. After removal of 8 bases from V and 2 bases from J, the junction contained 15 bases not matched to a gene. CDR1 and CDR2 from the germline V gene are SNHLY and FYNNEI. CDR3 coding DNA: TGTGCCAGCTACAGTGCCCGGACAGGGGGGTTCCCCTACAATGAGCAGTTCTTC. It encodes CASYSARTGGFPYNEQFF.

The chain uses TRBV5-5 and TRBJ2-1; 7 nucleotides agree with TRBD2. Unmatched junction bases numbered 11, after V lost 1 base and J lost 10 bases. This CDR3 is built from 15 residues. Germline CDR1 SGHKS, CDR2 YYEKEE (reference sequence). The CDR3 DNA sequence: TGTGCCAGCAGCTTGTGGTTCGAAGCGGGGAGGGAGCAGTTCTTC. Protein: CASSLWFEAGREQFF.

This chain connects TRBV19 to TRBJ1-1; the D gene is possibly TRBD1 (5 bases). This CDR3 comprises 13 residues. Germline loops: CDR1 LNHDA, CDR2 SQIVND (reference sequence). Between the trimmed V and J ends, which lost 6 bases and 8 bases, there was a span of 16 bases. CDR3 loop: CASRPLGDPEAFF. The CDR3 nucleotides read TGTGCCAGTAGGCCTCTTGGGGACCCCGAAGCTTTCTTT.

V is TRBV7-6 and J is TRBJ2-7; D remains ambiguous. V was pared by 3 bases and J by 5 bases, with 8 bases between. CDR1 is SGHVS, CDR2 FNYEAQ, per germline. The CDR3 spans 12 residues. This chain's CDR3 is CASSLDEDEQYV. The CDR3 DNA sequence: TGTGCCAGCAGCTTGGATGAAGACGAGCAGTACGTC.

The sample holds a few counts of this clonotype. The chain combines TRBV7-9 with TRBJ2-7; D call uncertain. The CDR3 loop spans 15 amino acids. Germline values: CDR1 SEHNR, CDR2 FQNEAQ (reference sequence). Deletions cut 5 bases from V and 0 bases from J, with 14 bases between. The CDR3 nucleotides are TGTGCCAGCAGCGATCCGACACGGCCCTCCTACGAGCAGTACTTC. Encoded protein: CASSDPTRPSYEQYF. Together with reference TRBV7-9 and TRBJ2-7, the CDR3 gives the full variable domain: DTGVSQNPRHKITKRGQNVTFRCDPISEHNRLYWYRQTLGQGPEFLTYFQNEAQLEKSRLLSDRFSAERPKGSFSTLEIQRTEQGDSAMYLCASSDPTRPSYEQYFGPGTRLTVT.

This chain links TRBV28 with TRBJ2-3; D is unresolved. This CDR3 contains 14 residues. Germline CDR1 and CDR2: MDHEN and SYDVKM. Trimming removed 7 bases at V and 0 bases at J, with 11 bases between. The CDR3 here is CASIRDSSTDTQYF. DNA for the CDR3: TGTGCCAGCATTAGGGATTCAAGCACAGATACGCAGTATTTT.